The 22 T cell receptor beta chains listed next were all sequenced from one sample in a study of shared clonotypes between healthy human individuals. Sequencing used immunoSEQ multiplex PCR; TCRdb keeps in-frame clones, though not all of them. The sample yields roughly 1,600,000 clones, approximately 98.5% seen once. The sequenced material came from naive CD4+ T cells sorted from blood. The subset is: CD45RA+ positively selected. The receptors shown here come from a man younger than 45 in good health.

The chain links TRBV18 to TRBJ1-1, with 7 bases identical to TRBD1. J lost 2 bases, V lost 5 bases, and 8 bases had no gene match. Germline CDR1 KGHSH, CDR2 LQKENI. This CDR3 has 15 amino acids. DNA for the CDR3: TGTGCCAGCTCAAGAAGGACAGGCGAAAACACTGAAGCTTTCTTT. Its protein product is CASSRRTGENTEAFF.

This clone was picked up a small number of times. Additional DNA sequences in this sample encode the identical CDR3. The rearrangement joins TRBV5-1 to TRBJ2-5; D is unclear. The CDR3 is 12 amino acids. CDR1 is SGHRS, CDR2 YFSETQ, per germline. The ends were cut back, 2 bases at V and 1 base at J, with 3 bases in the middle. CDR3 nucleotides: TGCGCCAGCAGCTTACCCCAAGAGACCCAGTACTTC. This sequence encodes CASSLPQETQYF. The variable domain in full, with the rest retrieved from reference TRBV5-1 and TRBJ2-5, is KAGVTQTPRYLIKTRGQQVTLSCSPISGHRSVSWYQQTPGQGLQFLFEYFSETQRNKGNFPGRFSGRQFSNSRSEMNVSTLELGDSALYLCASSLPQETQYFGPGTRLLVL.

As regards this clone: One junction end does not reproduce the germline sequence, and a read error may be involved. V and J are TRBV6-1 and TRBJ2-7; tentative D call: TRBD1 (6 bases). The CDR3 length is 11 residues. The germline CDR1 and CDR2 sequences are MNHNS and SASEGT. The CDR3 DNA sequence: TGTGCCAGCAGTCACCGGGACACCTTTAGCTTC. Protein sequence: CASSHRDTFSF.

This chain uses TRBV11-2 with TRBJ2-1; D is unresolved. The CDR3 has 15 residues. Germline V gives CDR1 SGHAT, CDR2 FQNNGV. V was trimmed by 5 bases and J by 9 bases, leaving 20 bases between them. CDR3 amino acids: CASSAQPTSAGEQFF. Written as DNA, the CDR3 is TGTGCCAGCAGCGCACAACCAACTTCGGCCGGTGAGCAGTTCTTC.

The gene calls are TRBV10-2 and TRBJ2-7, with a weak D call TRBD2 (6 bases). This CDR3 has 15 amino acids. The V gene's germline CDR1 is WSHSY and CDR2 SAAADI. The V end lost 4 bases, the J end lost 2 bases, and 15 bases lay between the germline ends. The CDR3 DNA is TGCGCCAGCAGTGTAGGTTTTAGCGGAACCTACGAGCAGTACTTC. The encoded protein is CASSVGFSGTYEQYF.

The rearrangement links TRBV7-2 to TRBJ2-1; D gene unclear. Germline V CDR1 and CDR2: SGHTA, FQGNSA. Between the trimmed V and J ends, which lost 5 bases and 4 bases, there was a span of 9 bases. The CDR3 is 13 residues long. In nucleotides, the CDR3 is TGTGCCAGCAGCGACGACCGGTACAATGAGCAGTTCTTC. This sequence encodes CASSDDRYNEQFF.

The chain employs TRBV30 and TRBJ2-3; perhaps TRBD2 as D (6 bases). V dropped 5 bases and J dropped 7 bases, with 13 bases sitting between them. The CDR3 extends over 12 amino acids. Per germline, CDR1 GTSNPN and CDR2 SVGIG (reference sequence). The CDR3 loop is CAWGTGVYTQYF. The DNA of the CDR3 is TGTGCCTGGGGCACGGGGGTCTATACGCAGTATTTT.

J is TRBJ2-6 and V is TRBV19; D is uncertain. The CDR3 loop spans 17 amino acids. Trimming pared 3 bases from V and 4 bases from J, leaving 16 bases between. Germline CDR1 is LNHDA and CDR2 is SQIVND (reference sequence). Here the CDR3 reads CASSMAASSVGANVLTF. As DNA, the CDR3 is TGTGCCAGTAGTATGGCAGCCTCAAGCGTCGGGGCCAACGTCCTGACTTTC.

The gene calls are TRBV18 and TRBJ2-3; D uncertain. Looked up from germline, CDR1 is KGHSH and CDR2 is LQKENI. The CDR3 contains 15 residues. The V gene lost 0 bases and the J gene lost 4 bases, with 11 bases spanning the gap. The CDR3 region is CASSPPGVRPDTQYF. CDR3 nucleotide sequence: TGTGCCAGCTCACCACCGGGCGTAAGGCCAGATACGCAGTATTTT.

The table lists this clone with a count of one. This chain links TRBV27 with TRBJ2-7; 8 nucleotides match TRBD2. Trimming at V came to 1 base and at J to 2 bases, leaving 19 bases not matched to a gene. CDR1 and CDR2 (germline): MNHEY, SMNVEV (reference sequence). The CDR3 contains 20 residues. This CDR3 reads CASSLFSRHTLSGSAYEQYF. The DNA of the CDR3 is TGTGCCAGCAGTTTATTCAGCCGACATACTCTAAGCGGGAGTGCCTACGAGCAGTACTTC.

The V call is TRBV9, the J call TRBJ2-1; perhaps TRBD1 as D (5 bases). Germline CDR1 and CDR2: SGDLS and YYNGEE. This CDR3 is built from 13 residues. V dropped 1 base and J dropped 9 bases, with 11 bases sitting between them. CDR3 residues: CASSVSGPGEQFF. The CDR3, as DNA: TGTGCCAGCAGCGTATCAGGGCCCGGTGAGCAGTTCTTC. Looking up the rest from reference TRBV9 and TRBJ2-1 gives the full variable domain: DSGVTQTPKHLITATGQRVTLRCSPRSGDLSVYWYQQSLDQGLQFLIQYYNGEERAKGNILERFSAQQFPDLHSELNLSSLELGDSALYFCASSVSGPGEQFFGPGTRLTVL.

The DNA of the CDR3 is TGTGCCAGCAGCTTGGGAGGGGTTTCACTCAATGAGCAGTTCTTC. It translates to CASSLGGVSLNEQFF. The rearrangement links TRBV5-4 to TRBJ2-1; perhaps D is TRBD1 or TRBD2 (5 bases each). The CDR3 extends over 15 amino acids. Per the germline V gene, CDR1 is SGHNT and CDR2 is YYREEE (reference sequence). Trimming removed 0 bases from V and 6 bases from J, with 13 bases in between.

The chain combines TRBV28 with TRBJ1-1; D is undetermined. Trimming shortened V by 5 bases and J by 11 bases, and 21 bases separated the two germline ends. Germline V gene data show CDR1 as MDHEN and CDR2 as SYDVKM. The CDR3 totals 14 residues. The CDR3 reads CASSAPPLGPGAFF. As DNA, the CDR3 is TGTGCCAGCAGTGCACCCCCCCTCGGCCCTGGCGCTTTCTTT.

This chain links TRBV6-5 with TRBJ2-7; D gene ambiguous. Trimming stripped 6 bases from V and 4 bases from J, with 13 bases between. Germline lookup yields CDR1 MNHEY and CDR2 SVGAGI. CDR3 length: 13 amino acids. CDR3 residues: CASREEKFYEQYF. The CDR3 DNA is TGTGCCAGCAGAGAAGAGAAGTTTTACGAGCAGTACTTC.

The chain recombines TRBV29-1 with TRBJ1-1; D possibly corresponds to TRBD1 (5 bases). The CDR3 spans 15 residues. CDR1 is SQVTM and CDR2 is ANQGSEA in the germline V gene. V was trimmed by 7 bases and J by 1 base, leaving 19 bases between them. CDR3 bases: TGCAGCGCCCTGGTCCCCGGAGGGGCGAACACTGAAGCTTTCTTT. Protein product: CSALVPGGANTEAFF.

Details on this clone: The junction departs from the called germline gene at one end, perhaps through a read error. V gene TRBV15 combines with J gene TRBJ2-4; 9 bases are shared with TRBD2. Per the germline V gene, CDR1 is LNHNV and CDR2 is YYDKDF (reference sequence). The CDR3 has 17 amino acids. The CDR3 sequence is CATSRYSGSGAKNIQHF. The CDR3 bases are TGTGCCACCAGCAGATATAGCGGGAGCGGGGCCAAAAACATTCAGCACTTC.

V and J are TRBV7-7 and TRBJ2-1; possibly TRBD2 for D (5 bases). The germline V and J ends were trimmed by 1 base and 6 bases, with 10 bases remaining between them. CDR1 is SSHAT and CDR2 is FNYEAQ in the germline V gene (reference sequence). There are 14 residues in the CDR3. CDR3 region: CASSLGVSGNEQFF. CDR3 sequence (DNA): TGTGCCAGCAGCTTAGGGGTAAGCGGCAATGAGCAGTTCTTC.

The CDR3 loop reads CASSLVPAGGPGSYEQYF. CDR3 nucleotide sequence: TGTGCCAGCAGCTTAGTTCCAGCGGGAGGGCCGGGCTCCTACGAGCAGTACTTC. This chain links TRBV11-2 with TRBJ2-7; 10 nucleotides line up with TRBD2. Germline CDR1 SGHAT, CDR2 FQNNGV. There are 18 residues in the CDR3. Trimming took 1 base from V and 0 from J; bases not matched to a gene: 9.

J is TRBJ1-3 and V is TRBV7-9; D uncertain. CDR1 and CDR2 from the germline V gene are SEHNR and FQNEAQ (reference sequence). This CDR3 has 12 residues. The ends were cut back, 4 bases at V and 7 bases at J, with 8 bases in the middle. Written as DNA, the CDR3 is TGTGCCAGCAGCTCCCAGCGGAACACCATATATTTT. Residues: CASSSQRNTIYF.

The chain uses TRBV28 and TRBJ2-1; D gene uncertain. V lost 5 bases to trimming and J lost 5 bases, with 19 bases between them. The CDR3 contains 16 residues. CDR1 and CDR2 from the germline V gene are MDHEN and SYDVKM. Written as DNA, the CDR3 is TGTGCCAGCAGTGAAGCTAGGGCCCTACGCCACAATGAGCAGTTCTTC. It specifies CASSEARALRHNEQFF.

This clone was observed a single time. The chain has TRBV9 and TRBJ2-7; 10 bases line up with TRBD1. CDR3 length: 16 amino acids. The V gene end was trimmed by 4 bases and the J gene end by 2 bases; junction bases not matched to a gene: 9. The germline V gene has CDR1 SGDLS and CDR2 YYNGEE. The CDR3: CASSPTTGQGTYEQYF. Here the CDR3 DNA reads TGTGCCAGCAGCCCTACGACGGGACAGGGGACCTACGAGCAGTACTTC.

This clone was observed a few times. Distinct nucleotide sequences in the sample also encode this CDR3. This chain uses TRBV5-1 with TRBJ2-2; D call uncertain. The CDR3 consists of 12 residues. Trimming left V 0 bases short and J 7 bases short, with 4 bases between. Germline lookup yields CDR1 SGHRS and CDR2 YFSETQ. The CDR3 loop is CASSLDGGELFF. CDR3 sequence (DNA): TGCGCCAGCAGCTTGGACGGCGGGGAGCTGTTTTTT.